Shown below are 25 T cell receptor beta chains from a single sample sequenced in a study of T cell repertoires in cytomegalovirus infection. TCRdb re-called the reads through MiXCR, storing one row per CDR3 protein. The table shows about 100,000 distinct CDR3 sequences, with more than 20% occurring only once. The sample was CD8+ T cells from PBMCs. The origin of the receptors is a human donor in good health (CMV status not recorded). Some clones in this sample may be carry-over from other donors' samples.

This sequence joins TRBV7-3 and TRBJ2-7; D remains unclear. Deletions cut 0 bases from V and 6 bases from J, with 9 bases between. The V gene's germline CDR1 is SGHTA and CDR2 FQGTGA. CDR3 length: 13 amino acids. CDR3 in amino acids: CASSLTTGSEQYF. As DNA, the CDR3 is TGTGCCAGCAGCTTAACAACGGGTAGCGAGCAGTACTTC.

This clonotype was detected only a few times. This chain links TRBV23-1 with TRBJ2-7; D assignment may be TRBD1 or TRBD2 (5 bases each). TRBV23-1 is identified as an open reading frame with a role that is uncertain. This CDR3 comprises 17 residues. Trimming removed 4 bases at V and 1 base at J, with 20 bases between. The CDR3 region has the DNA TGCGCCAGCAGTCCCCCGACGAACGGGGACCATTCCTACGAGCAGTACTTC. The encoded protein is CASSPPTNGDHSYEQYF.

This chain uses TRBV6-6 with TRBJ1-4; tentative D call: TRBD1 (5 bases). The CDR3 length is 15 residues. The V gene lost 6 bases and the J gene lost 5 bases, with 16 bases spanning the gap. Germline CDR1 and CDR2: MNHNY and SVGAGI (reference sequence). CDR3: CASSSGSLGNEKLFF. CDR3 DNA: TGTGCCAGCAGCTCAGGGTCTCTCGGGAATGAAAAACTGTTTTTT.

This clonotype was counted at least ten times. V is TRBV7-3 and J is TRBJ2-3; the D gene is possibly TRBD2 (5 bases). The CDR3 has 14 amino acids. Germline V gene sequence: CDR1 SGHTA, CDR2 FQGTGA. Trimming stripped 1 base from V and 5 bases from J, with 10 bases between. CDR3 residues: CASSLMGGLDTQYF. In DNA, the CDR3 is TGTGCCAGCAGCTTAATGGGCGGGCTAGATACGCAGTATTTT. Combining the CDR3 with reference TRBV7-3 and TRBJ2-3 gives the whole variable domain GAGVSQTPSNKVTEKGKYVELRCDPISGHTALYWYRQSLGQGPEFLIYFQGTGAADDSGLPNDRFFAVRPEGSVSTLKIQRTERGDSAVYLCASSLMGGLDTQYFGPGTRLTVL.

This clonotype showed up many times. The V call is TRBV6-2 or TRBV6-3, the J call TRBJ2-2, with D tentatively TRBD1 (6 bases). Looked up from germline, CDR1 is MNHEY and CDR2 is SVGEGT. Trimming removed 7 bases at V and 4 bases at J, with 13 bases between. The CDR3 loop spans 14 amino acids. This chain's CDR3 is CASIRTELTGELFF. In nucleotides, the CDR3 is TGTGCCAGCATCCGGACAGAACTCACCGGGGAGCTGTTTTTT.

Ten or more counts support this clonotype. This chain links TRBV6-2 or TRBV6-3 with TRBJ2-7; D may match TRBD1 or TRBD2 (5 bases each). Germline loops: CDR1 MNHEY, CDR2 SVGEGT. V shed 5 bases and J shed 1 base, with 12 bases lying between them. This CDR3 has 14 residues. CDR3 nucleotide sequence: TGTGCCAGCAGTCTCCGGGACGGATCCTACGAGCAGTACTTC. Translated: CASSLRDGSYEQYF.

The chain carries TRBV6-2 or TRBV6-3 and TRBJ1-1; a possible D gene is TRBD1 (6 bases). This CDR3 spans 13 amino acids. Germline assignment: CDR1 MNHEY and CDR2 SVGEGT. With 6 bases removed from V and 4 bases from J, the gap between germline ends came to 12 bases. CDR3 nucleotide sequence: TGTGCCAGCAGATTAAGGGGGTCCACTGAAGCTTTCTTT. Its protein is CASRLRGSTEAFF.

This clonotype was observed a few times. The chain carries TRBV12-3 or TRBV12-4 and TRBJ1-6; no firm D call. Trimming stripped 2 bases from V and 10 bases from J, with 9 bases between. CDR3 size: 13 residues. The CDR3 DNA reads TGTGCCAGCAGTTTACGTTCGAGATCACCCCTCCACTTT. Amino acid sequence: CASSLRSRSPLHF.

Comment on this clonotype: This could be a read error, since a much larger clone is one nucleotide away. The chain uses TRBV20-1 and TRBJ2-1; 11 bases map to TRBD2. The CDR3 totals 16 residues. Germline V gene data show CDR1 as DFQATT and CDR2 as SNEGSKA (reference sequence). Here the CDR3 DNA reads TGCAGTGCTGGAGATGGGCTAGCGGGGGGTCTCAATGAGCAGTTCTTC. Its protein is CSAGDGLAGGLNEQFF.

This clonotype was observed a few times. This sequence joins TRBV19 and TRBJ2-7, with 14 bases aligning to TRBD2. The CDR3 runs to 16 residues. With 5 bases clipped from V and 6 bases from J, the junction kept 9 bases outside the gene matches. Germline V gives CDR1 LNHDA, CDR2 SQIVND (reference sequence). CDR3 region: CASSVVGLAGGPEQYF. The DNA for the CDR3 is TGTGCCAGTAGTGTAGTTGGACTAGCGGGAGGCCCCGAGCAGTACTTC.

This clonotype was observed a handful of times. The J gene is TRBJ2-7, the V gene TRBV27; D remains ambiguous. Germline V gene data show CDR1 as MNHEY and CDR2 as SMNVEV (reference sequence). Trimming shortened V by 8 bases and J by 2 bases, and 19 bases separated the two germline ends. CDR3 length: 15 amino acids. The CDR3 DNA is TGTGCCAGCCAGACGTCCTCGGGCCTTACCTACGAGCAGTACTTC. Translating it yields CASQTSSGLTYEQYF.

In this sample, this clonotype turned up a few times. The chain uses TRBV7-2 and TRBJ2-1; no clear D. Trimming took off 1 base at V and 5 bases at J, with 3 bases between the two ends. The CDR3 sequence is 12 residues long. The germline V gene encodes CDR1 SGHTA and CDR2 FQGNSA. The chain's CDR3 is CASSLGHNEQFF. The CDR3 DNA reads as TGTGCCAGCAGCTTAGGGCACAATGAGCAGTTCTTC.

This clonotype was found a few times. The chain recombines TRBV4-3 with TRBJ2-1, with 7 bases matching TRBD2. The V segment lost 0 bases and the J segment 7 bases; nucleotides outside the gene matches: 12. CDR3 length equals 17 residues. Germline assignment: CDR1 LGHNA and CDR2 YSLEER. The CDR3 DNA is TGCGCCAGCAGCCAAGACCGGACTAGTGGGATACGGAATGAGCAGTTCTTC. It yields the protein CASSQDRTSGIRNEQFF.

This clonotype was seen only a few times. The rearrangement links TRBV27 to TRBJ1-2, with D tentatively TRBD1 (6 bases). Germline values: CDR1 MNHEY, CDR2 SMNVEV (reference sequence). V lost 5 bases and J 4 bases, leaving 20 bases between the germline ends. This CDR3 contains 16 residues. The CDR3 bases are TGTGCCAGCAGTAAATCCGAGGGGGGGTTGGCCTATGGCTACACCTTC. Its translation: CASSKSEGGLAYGYTF.

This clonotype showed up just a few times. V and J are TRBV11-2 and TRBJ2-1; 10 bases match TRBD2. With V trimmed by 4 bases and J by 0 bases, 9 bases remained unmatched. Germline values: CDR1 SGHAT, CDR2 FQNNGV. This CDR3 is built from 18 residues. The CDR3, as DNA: TGTGCCAGCAGCTCGCCCATCTCTAGCGGGGGCTCCTACAATGAGCAGTTCTTC. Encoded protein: CASSSPISSGGSYNEQFF.

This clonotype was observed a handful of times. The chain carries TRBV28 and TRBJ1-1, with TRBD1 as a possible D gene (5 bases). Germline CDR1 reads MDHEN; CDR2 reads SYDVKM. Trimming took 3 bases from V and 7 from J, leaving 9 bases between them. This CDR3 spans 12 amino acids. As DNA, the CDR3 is TGTGCCAGCAGTTTCTGGGGACGTGAAGCTTTCTTT. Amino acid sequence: CASSFWGREAFF.

CDR3 nucleotide sequence: TGTGCCAGCACCGTCAGTATCCTAGCGGGAGTCCCCCTTACCTACAATGAGCAGTTCTTC. Translated: CASTVSILAGVPLTYNEQFF. This chain uses TRBV6-2 or TRBV6-3 with TRBJ2-1; 10 nucleotides align to TRBD2. The germline V gene has CDR1 MNHEY and CDR2 SVGEGT. This CDR3 is 20 amino acids long. V lost 7 bases and J lost 2; bases outside the gene matches: 20.

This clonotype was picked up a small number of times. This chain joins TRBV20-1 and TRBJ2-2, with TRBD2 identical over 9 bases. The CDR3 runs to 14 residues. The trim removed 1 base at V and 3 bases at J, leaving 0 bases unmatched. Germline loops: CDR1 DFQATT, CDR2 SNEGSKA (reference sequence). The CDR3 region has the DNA TGCAGTGCTAGAGGGACTAGCGACACCGGGGAGCTGTTTTTT. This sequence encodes CSARGTSDTGELFF.

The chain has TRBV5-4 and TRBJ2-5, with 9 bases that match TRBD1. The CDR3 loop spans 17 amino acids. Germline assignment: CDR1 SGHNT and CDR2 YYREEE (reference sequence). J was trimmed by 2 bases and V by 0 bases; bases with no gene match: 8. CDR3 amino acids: CASSLVGQGLWQETQYF. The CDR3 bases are TGTGCCAGCAGCTTGGTTGGACAGGGGCTCTGGCAAGAGACCCAGTACTTC.

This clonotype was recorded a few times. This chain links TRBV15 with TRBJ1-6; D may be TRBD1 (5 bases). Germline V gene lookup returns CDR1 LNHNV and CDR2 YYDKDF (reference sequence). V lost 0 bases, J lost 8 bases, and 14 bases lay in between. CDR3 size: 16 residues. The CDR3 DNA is TGTGCCACCAGCAGAGATCGTGAAGGGGCTGATTCACCCCTCCACTTT. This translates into CATSRDREGADSPLHF. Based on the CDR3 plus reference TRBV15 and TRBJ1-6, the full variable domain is DAMVIQNPRYQVTQFGKPVTLSCSQTLNHNVMYWYQQKSSQAPKLLFHYYDKDFNNEADTPDNFQSRRPNTSFCFLDIRSPGLGDTAMYLCATSRDREGADSPLHFGNGTRLTVT.

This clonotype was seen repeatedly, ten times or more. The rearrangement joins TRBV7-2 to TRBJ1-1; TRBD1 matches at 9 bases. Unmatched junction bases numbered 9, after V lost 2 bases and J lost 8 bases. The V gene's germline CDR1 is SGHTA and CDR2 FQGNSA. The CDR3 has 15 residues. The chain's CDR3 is CASSLYRTGAREAFF. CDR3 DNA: TGTGCCAGCAGCTTATACCGGACAGGGGCGAGAGAAGCTTTCTTT.

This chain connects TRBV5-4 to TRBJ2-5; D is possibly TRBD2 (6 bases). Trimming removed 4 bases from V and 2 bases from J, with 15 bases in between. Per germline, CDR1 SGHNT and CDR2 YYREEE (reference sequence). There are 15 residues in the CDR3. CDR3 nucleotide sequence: TGTGCCAGCAGCCGACCGGGGGAGGAACAAGAGACCCAGTACTTC. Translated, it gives CASSRPGEEQETQYF. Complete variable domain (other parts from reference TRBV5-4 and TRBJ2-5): ETGVTQSPTHLIKTRGQQVTLRCSSQSGHNTVSWYQQALGQGPQFIFQYYREEENGRGNFPPRFSGLQFPNYSSELNVNALELDDSALYLCASSRPGEEQETQYFGPGTRLLVL.

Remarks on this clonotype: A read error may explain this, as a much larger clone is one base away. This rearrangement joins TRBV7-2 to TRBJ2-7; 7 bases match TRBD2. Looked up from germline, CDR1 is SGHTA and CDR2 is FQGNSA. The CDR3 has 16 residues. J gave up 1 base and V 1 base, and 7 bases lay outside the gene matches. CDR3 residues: CASSLVSWGGSYEQYF. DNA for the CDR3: TGTGCCAGCAGCTTAGTAAGCTGGGGGGGTTCCTACGAGCAGTACTTC.

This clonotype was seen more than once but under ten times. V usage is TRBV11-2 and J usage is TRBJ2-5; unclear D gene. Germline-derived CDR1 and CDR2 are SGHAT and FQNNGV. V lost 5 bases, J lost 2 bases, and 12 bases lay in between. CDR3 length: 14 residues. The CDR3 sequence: CASSLVRTQETQYF. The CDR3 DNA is TGTGCCAGCAGCCTCGTCAGAACACAAGAGACCCAGTACTTC.

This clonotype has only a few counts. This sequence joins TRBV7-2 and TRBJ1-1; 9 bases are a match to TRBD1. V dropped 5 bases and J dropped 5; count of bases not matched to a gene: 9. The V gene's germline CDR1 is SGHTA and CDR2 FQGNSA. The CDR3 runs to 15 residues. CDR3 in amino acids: CASSNIWDRDTEAFF. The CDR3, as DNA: TGTGCCAGCAGCAACATTTGGGACAGGGATACTGAAGCTTTCTTT. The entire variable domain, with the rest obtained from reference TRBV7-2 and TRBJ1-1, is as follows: GAGVSQSPSNKVTEKGKDVELRCDPISGHTALYWYRQSLGQGLEFLIYFQGNSAPDKSGLPSDRFSAERTGGSVSTLTIQRTQQEDSAVYLCASSNIWDRDTEAFFGQGTRLTVV.